This T cell receptor beta chain derives from a study of post-analysis software for immune sequencing data. Looking at the study overall: The study covered relapsing-remitting, secondary progressive and progressive-relapsing courses of multiple sclerosis. Study findings and constraints: Batch-mates among the samples co-clustered strongly by F measure. Higher frequency in patients than in controls was seen for roughly five TRBV segments, with TRBV5-6, TRBV5-1 and TRBV20-1 among them.

TCR beta cDNA libraries had unique molecular identifiers. TCRdb independently ran MiXCR on the PCR reads; one entry per CDR3 protein. This sample has hundreds of thousands of distinct CDR3 sequences, with approximately 59% found just once. The CDR3 runs 11 residues. Germline V gene sequence: CDR1 MDHEN, CDR2 SYDVKM. Trimming left V 8 bases short and J 1 base short, with 5 bases between. Points on this clonotype: The antigen remains unidentified.

Sequencing input: blood. The chain has TRBV28 and TRBJ1-1; D call uncertain. The clonotype was recovered from a girl aged 2 to 10 with multiple sclerosis. The CDR3 sequence is CASWANTEAFF. CDR3 nucleotide sequence: TGTGCCAGCTGGGCGAACACTGAAGCTTTCTTT.